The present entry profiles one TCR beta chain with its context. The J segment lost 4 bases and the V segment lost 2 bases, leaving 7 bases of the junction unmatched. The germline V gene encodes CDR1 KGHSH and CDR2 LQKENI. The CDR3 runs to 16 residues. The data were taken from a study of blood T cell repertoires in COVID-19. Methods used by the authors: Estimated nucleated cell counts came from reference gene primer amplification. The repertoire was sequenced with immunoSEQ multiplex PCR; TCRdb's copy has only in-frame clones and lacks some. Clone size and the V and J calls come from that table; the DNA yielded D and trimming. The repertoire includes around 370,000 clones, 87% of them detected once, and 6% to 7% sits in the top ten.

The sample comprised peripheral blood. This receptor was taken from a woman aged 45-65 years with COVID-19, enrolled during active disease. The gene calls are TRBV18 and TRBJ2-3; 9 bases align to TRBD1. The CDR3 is CASSPTGGRGADTQYF. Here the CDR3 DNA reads TGTGCCAGCTCACCAACAGGGGGCAGAGGGGCAGATACGCAGTATTTT.